The 8 T cell receptor beta chains presented below share a single source sample, sequenced in a study of long-term antiretroviral therapy in people with HIV. Survey-level resolution applied to immunoSEQ assay v3.0. Sequencing used immunoSEQ multiplex PCR; TCRdb keeps in-frame clones, though not all of them. Of about 22,000 clones in the sample, approximately 84% were seen once. The sample here was unsorted PBMCs, taken 1.8 years before starting antiretroviral therapy. These TCRs come from a woman younger than 45 with HIV.

The chain joins TRBV28 to TRBJ1-4; D gene ambiguous. The CDR3 extends over 12 amino acids. Germline V gives CDR1 MDHEN, CDR2 SYDVKM. The V end was cut by 7 bases, the J end by 6 bases, with 9 bases between. This CDR3 reads CASNGGDEKLFF. Here the CDR3 DNA reads TGTGCCAGCAATGGAGGTGATGAAAAACTGTTTTTT.

This chain links TRBV10-2 with TRBJ1-1; possibly TRBD1 for D (5 bases). The CDR3 sequence is 15 residues long. V lost 5 bases to trimming and J lost 4 bases, with 17 bases between them. Germline V gene lookup returns CDR1 WSHSY and CDR2 SAAADI. CDR3 sequence (DNA): TGCGCCAGCAGTCTGTCTCAGGGTGGTGGCACTGAAGCTTTCTTT. This translates into CASSLSQGGGTEAFF.

The chain employs TRBV7-9 and TRBJ1-2; a weak D match, TRBD1 (6 bases). Germline V CDR1 and CDR2: SEHNR, FQNEAQ (reference sequence). This CDR3 comprises 14 residues. The V gene lost 1 base and the J gene lost 8 bases, with 14 bases spanning the gap. The CDR3 protein is CASSLGPGVWGYTF. The CDR3 bases are TGTGCCAGCAGCTTAGGGCCAGGGGTATGGGGCTACACCTTC.

The chain is built from TRBV18 and TRBJ2-3, with TRBD1 matching 9 bases. Germline assignment: CDR1 KGHSH and CDR2 LQKENI. V shed 3 bases and J 3 bases; nucleotides not matched to a gene: 1. The CDR3 spans 14 residues. Here the CDR3 reads CASSPDRGTDTQYF. The DNA for the CDR3 is TGTGCCAGCTCACCGGACAGGGGAACAGATACGCAGTATTTT.

The V call is TRBV2, the J call TRBJ2-1, with a possible D match to TRBD1 (6 bases). CDR3 length: 14 amino acids. V lost 4 bases, J lost 9 bases, and 16 bases lay in between. CDR1 SNHLY and CDR2 FYNNEI come from the germline V gene. The CDR3 here is CASSAGTHISEQFF. The CDR3 DNA is TGTGCCAGCAGTGCAGGGACACACATTAGTGAGCAGTTCTTC. Using reference TRBV2 and TRBJ2-1 for the parts outside the CDR3, the full variable domain is EPEVTQTPSHQVTQMGQEVILRCVPISNHLYFYWYRQILGQKVEFLVSFYNNEISEKSEIFDDQFSVERPDGSNFTLKIRSTKLEDSAMYFCASSAGTHISEQFFGPGTRLTVL.

This clone showed up just once. The rearrangement links TRBV27 to TRBJ2-5; D might be TRBD1 or TRBD2, each matching 5 bases. The CDR3 loop spans 15 amino acids. With 5 bases removed from V and 4 bases from J, the gap between germline ends came to 17 bases. Germline CDR1 reads MNHEY; CDR2 reads SMNVEV (reference sequence). CDR3 DNA sequence: TGTGCCAGCAGTAGGGGTTTTCGGGGATCAGAGACCCAGTACTTC. The encoded protein is CASSRGFRGSETQYF.

The chain recombines TRBV9 with TRBJ1-2; tentatively, D is TRBD1 (6 bases). The CDR3 is made up of 15 amino acids. Trimming removed 4 bases from V and 5 bases from J, with 18 bases in between. Germline loops: CDR1 SGDLS, CDR2 YYNGEE. This CDR3 reads CASSPRTAGGYGYTF. In nucleotides, the CDR3 is TGTGCCAGCAGCCCCCGGACAGCCGGAGGTTATGGCTACACCTTC. Supplemented by reference TRBV9 and TRBJ1-2, the full variable domain reads DSGVTQTPKHLITATGQRVTLRCSPRSGDLSVYWYQQSLDQGLQFLIQYYNGEERAKGNILERFSAQQFPDLHSELNLSSLELGDSALYFCASSPRTAGGYGYTFGSGTRLTVV.

The V gene is TRBV30, the J gene TRBJ1-1; tentatively, D is TRBD1 (6 bases). Per germline, CDR1 GTSNPN and CDR2 SVGIG (reference sequence). Deletions cut 4 bases from V and 0 bases from J, with 12 bases between. This CDR3 contains 14 residues. The CDR3 sequence is CAWKRTALNTEAFF. DNA for the CDR3: TGTGCCTGGAAGCGGACAGCTCTGAACACTGAAGCTTTCTTT.